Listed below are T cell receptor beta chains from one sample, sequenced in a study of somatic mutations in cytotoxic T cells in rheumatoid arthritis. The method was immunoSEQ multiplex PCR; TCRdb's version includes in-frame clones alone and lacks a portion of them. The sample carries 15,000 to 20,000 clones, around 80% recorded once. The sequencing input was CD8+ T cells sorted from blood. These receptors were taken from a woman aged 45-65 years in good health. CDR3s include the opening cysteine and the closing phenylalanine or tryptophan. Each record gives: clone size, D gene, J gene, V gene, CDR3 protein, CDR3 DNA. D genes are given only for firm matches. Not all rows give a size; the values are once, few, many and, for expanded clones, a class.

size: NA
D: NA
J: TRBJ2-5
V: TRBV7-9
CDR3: CASTDSYSETQYF
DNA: TGTGCCAGCACCGATTCGTATTCCGAGACCCAGTACTTC

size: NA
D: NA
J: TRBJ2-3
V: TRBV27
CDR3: CASSLPGADTQYF
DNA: TGTGCCAGCAGTTTACCTGGGGCAGATACGCAGTATTTT

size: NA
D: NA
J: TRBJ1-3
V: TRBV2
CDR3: CASKPRGGGNTIYF
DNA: TGTGCCAGCAAACCCAGGGGAGGTGGAAACACCATATATTTT

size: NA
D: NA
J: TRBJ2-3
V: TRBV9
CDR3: CASSVGEWGTDTQYF
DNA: TGTGCCAGCAGCGTAGGGGAGTGGGGCACAGATACGCAGTATTTT

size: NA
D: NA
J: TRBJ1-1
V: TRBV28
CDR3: CASSPAGAAEAFF
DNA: TGTGCCAGCAGTCCCGCCGGGGCCGCTGAAGCTTTCTTT

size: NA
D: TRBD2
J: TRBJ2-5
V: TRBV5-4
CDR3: CASSFSGTRETQYF
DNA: TGTGCCAGCAGCTTTAGCGGGACGAGAGAGACCCAGTACTTC

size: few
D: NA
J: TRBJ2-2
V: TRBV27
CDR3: CASSLGGAGGELFF
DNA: TGTGCCAGCAGTTTAGGGGGGGCGGGCGGGGAGCTGTTTTTT

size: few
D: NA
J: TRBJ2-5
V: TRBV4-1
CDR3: CASSRYPWEVPETQYF
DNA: TGCGCCAGCAGCCGATACCCCTGGGAGGTGCCGGAGACCCAGTACTTC

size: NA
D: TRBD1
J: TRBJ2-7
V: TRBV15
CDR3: CATSLGQGYEQYF
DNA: TGTGCCACCAGCCTGGGACAGGGCTACGAGCAGTACTTC

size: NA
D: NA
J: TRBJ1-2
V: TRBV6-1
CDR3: CASLSRSGYTF
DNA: TGTGCCAGCCTCTCCCGGAGCGGCTACACCTTC

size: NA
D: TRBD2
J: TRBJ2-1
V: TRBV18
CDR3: CASSPTGGGLNEQFF
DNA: TGTGCCAGCTCACCAACGGGAGGGGGTCTAAATGAGCAGTTCTTC

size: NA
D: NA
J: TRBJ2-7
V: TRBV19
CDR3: CASSIDSSGYEQYF
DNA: TGTGCCAGTAGTATAGATTCTTCGGGCTACGAGCAGTACTTC

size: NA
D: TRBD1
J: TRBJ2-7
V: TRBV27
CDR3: CASSILQGTPREQYF
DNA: TGTGCCAGCAGCATACTACAGGGGACCCCTCGTGAGCAGTACTTC